One and the same sample provided the 15 T cell receptor beta chains below, sequenced in a study of identical twins. MiXCR, applied by TCRdb to the 5' RACE reads, yields one record per CDR3 protein. The table lists hundreds of thousands of distinct CDR3 sequences, around 5.7% of them singletons. Input material: naive T cells sorted from blood. The source of these receptors is a man aged 18 to 35 in good health.

Many counts were recorded for this clonotype. The CDR3 DNA sequence: TGCAGTGCTAGAATCGCGGGGCGCGTGATGACAGATACGCAGTATTTT. Protein sequence: CSARIAGRVMTDTQYF. The chain links TRBV20-1 to TRBJ2-3; the D gene is possibly TRBD2 (6 bases). Germline assignment: CDR1 DFQATT and CDR2 SNEGSKA (reference sequence). This CDR3 region has 16 residues. Trimming cost V 2 bases and J 3 bases, with 18 bases left between them.

This clonotype was recorded many times. The rearrangement links TRBV29-1 to TRBJ2-5; unclear D gene. Trimming removed 3 bases from V and 4 bases from J, with 18 bases in between. The germline V gene encodes CDR1 SQVTM and CDR2 ANQGSEA. This CDR3 is 15 amino acids long. In nucleotides, the CDR3 is TGCAGCGTTGATGAAGTTAGACGACTGGGAGAGACCCAGTACTTC. This sequence encodes CSVDEVRRLGETQYF.

This clonotype was detected many times. The V call is TRBV5-1, the J call TRBJ2-1, with 7 nucleotides matching TRBD1. CDR1 and CDR2 from the germline V gene are SGHRS and YFSETQ. This CDR3 has 17 residues. The V gene end was trimmed by 4 bases and the J gene end by 0 bases; junction bases not matched to a gene: 10. CDR3 loop: CASSVGGYRSSYNEQFF. CDR3 sequence (DNA): TGCGCCAGCAGCGTAGGGGGCTACAGGAGCTCCTACAATGAGCAGTTCTTC.

This chain connects TRBV6-5 to TRBJ2-3; 11 nucleotides line up with TRBD2. The CDR3 consists of 16 residues. V dropped 6 bases and J dropped 2; count of bases not matched to a gene: 7. CDR1 MNHEY and CDR2 SVGAGI come from the germline V gene. The CDR3 DNA follows: TGTGCCAGCAGAACCGGGACTAGCGGATCCACAGATACGCAGTATTTT. Encoded protein: CASRTGTSGSTDTQYF.

This clonotype was seen only a few times. This rearrangement joins TRBV4-1 to TRBJ2-1, with D perhaps TRBD1 or TRBD2 (5 bases each). This CDR3 is 16 amino acids long. In germline, CDR1 is MGHRA, CDR2 YSYEKL. Deletions cut 2 bases from V and 3 bases from J, with 14 bases between. This CDR3 reads CASSQLGTTHYNEQFF. CDR3 nucleotide sequence: TGCGCCAGCAGCCAACTGGGGACCACCCACTACAATGAGCAGTTCTTC.

This clonotype was counted between two and nine times. The chain uses TRBV6-1 and TRBJ1-3; tentative D call: TRBD1 (5 bases). The CDR3 is made up of 14 amino acids. V shed 6 bases and J shed 0 bases, with 9 bases lying between them. Germline CDR1 reads MNHNS; CDR2 reads SASEGT. Written as DNA, the CDR3 is TGTGCCAGCAGGATAAGGGGCTCTGGAAACACCATATATTTT. It codes for CASRIRGSGNTIYF.

On this clonotype: This sequence may be a read error, since a much larger clone differs from it by one base. The gene calls are TRBV21-1 and TRBJ1-3; the table gives TRBD1 as D, unverified against the DNA. TRBV21-1 is classified as a pseudogene. This CDR3 comprises 16 residues. The CDR3 reads CASSLTGTSSRNTIYF. In nucleotides, the CDR3 is TGTGCCAGCAGCTTGACAGGGACCAGCTCTCGAAACACCATATATTTT.

This clonotype was counted between two and nine times. This chain uses TRBV6-2 or TRBV6-3 with TRBJ2-2, with TRBD2 matching over 8 bases. The CDR3 is made up of 16 amino acids. The V gene end was trimmed by 1 base and the J gene end by 5 bases; junction bases not matched to a gene: 6. Germline-derived CDR1 and CDR2 are MNHEY and SVGEGT. CDR3 loop: CASSYLRLAFTGELFF. DNA of the CDR3: TGTGCCAGCAGTTACTTGAGACTAGCGTTTACCGGGGAGCTGTTTTTT.

This clonotype was picked up many times. The chain has TRBV24-1 and TRBJ2-2; tentative D call: TRBD1 (6 bases). Trimming removed 6 bases from V and 6 bases from J, with 16 bases in between. The germline CDR1 and CDR2 sequences are KGHDR and SFDVKD. CDR3 length: 15 residues. CDR3 bases: TGTGCCACCAGTCGAGGGGGATTACGGGCCGGGGAGCTGTTTTTT. Translated, it gives CATSRGGLRAGELFF.

At least ten counts were recorded for this clonotype. V and J are TRBV20-1 and TRBJ1-1; D ambiguous. V lost 6 bases and J 1 base, leaving 9 bases between the germline ends. The germline V gene encodes CDR1 DFQATT and CDR2 SNEGSKA (reference sequence). The CDR3 extends over 12 amino acids. Here the CDR3 reads CSARMANTEAFF. The CDR3 DNA is TGCAGTGCCCGAATGGCGAACACTGAAGCTTTCTTT.

The genes are TRBV27 and TRBJ1-6, with D tentatively TRBD1 (6 bases). The V gene's germline CDR1 is MNHEY and CDR2 SMNVEV (reference sequence). V dropped 0 bases and J dropped 7 bases, with 13 bases sitting between them. The CDR3 has 16 residues. Here the CDR3 DNA reads TGTGCCAGCAGTTTATCGTTATGGGACAACAATTCACCCCTCCACTTT. This sequence encodes CASSLSLWDNNSPLHF.

The chain recombines TRBV24-1 with TRBJ2-5; 8 bases are a match to TRBD1. Germline V gene data show CDR1 as KGHDR and CDR2 as SFDVKD. Unmatched junction bases numbered 6, after V lost 3 bases and J lost 1 base. The CDR3 contains 16 residues. DNA for the CDR3: TGTGCCACCAGTGATCGAAACGGACAGGGCCAAGAGACCCAGTACTTC. Protein product: CATSDRNGQGQETQYF.

This clonotype was counted at least ten times. V gene TRBV3-1 combines with J gene TRBJ1-3, with D unclear. Trimming took off 0 bases at V and 0 bases at J, with 15 bases between the two ends. Germline lookup yields CDR1 LGHDT and CDR2 YNNKEL (reference sequence). The CDR3 totals 18 residues. The CDR3 DNA follows: TGTGCCAGCAGCCAAGATTGGGCCGAAGTTCCCTCTGGAAACACCATATATTTT. It specifies CASSQDWAEVPSGNTIYF. Filled out from reference TRBV3-1 and TRBJ1-3, the complete variable domain reads DTAVSQTPKYLVTQMGNDKSIKCEQNLGHDTMYWYKQDSKKFLKIMFSYNNKELIINETVPNRFSPKSPDKAHLNLHINSLELGDSAVYFCASSQDWAEVPSGNTIYFGEGSWLTVV.

This clonotype was recorded at least ten times. The chain carries TRBV20-1 and TRBJ2-3; TRBD1 aligns across 7 bases. CDR1 is DFQATT and CDR2 is SNEGSKA in the germline V gene (reference sequence). The CDR3 contains 14 residues. V lost 8 bases to trimming and J lost 0 bases; unmatched junction nucleotides: 8. The CDR3: CSSDGTASTDTQYF. The CDR3 DNA reads as TGCAGTTCCGATGGGACAGCGAGCACAGATACGCAGTATTTT.

The chain carries TRBV7-2 and TRBJ2-2; D is uncertain. The germline V gene encodes CDR1 SGHTA and CDR2 FQGNSA. Trimming left V 5 bases short and J 2 bases short, with 9 bases between. The CDR3 has 14 residues. The CDR3 DNA follows: TGTGCCAGCAGCCATGACACAAACACCGGGGAGCTGTTTTTT. Translated: CASSHDTNTGELFF.